Sequencing of this T cell receptor beta chain was carried out in a study of OX40 agonist ivuxolimab in advanced cancers. The method was immunoSEQ multiplex PCR; TCRdb's version includes in-frame clones alone and lacks a portion of them. The table includes more than 60,000 clones, 85% detected once. The investigators sampled blood at baseline, at cycle 4 day 1, and at cycle 7 day 1. This CDR3 contains 15 residues. Trimming shortened V by 3 bases and J by 0 bases, and 12 bases separated the two germline ends. The germline gives CDR1 SGHRS, CDR2 YFSETQ. The receptor comes from an adult with an advanced solid tumor such as melanoma, head and neck, liver or kidney cancer. The material was CD4+ or CD8+ T cells sorted from blood, obtained in a trial of the OX40 agonist ivuxolimab. The J gene is TRBJ1-1, the V gene TRBV5-1; D uncertain. Here the CDR3 DNA reads TGCGCCAGCAGCTATGTTGGATCGGTGAACACTGAAGCTTTCTTT. It translates to CASSYVGSVNTEAFF.